In this sample, the clone carrying this T cell receptor beta chain turned up many times. Antigen: not known. 5'RACE template switching added a universal primer site and UMIs to TCR cDNA. MiXCR, applied by TCRdb to the 5' RACE reads, yields one record per CDR3 protein. Of about 170,000 distinct CDR3 sequences in the sample, roughly 11% were seen once. This CDR3 is 15 amino acids long. The germline V gene has CDR1 MGHRA and CDR2 YSYEKL. The germline V and J ends were trimmed by 1 base and 4 bases, with 13 bases remaining between them. The sample originates from a study of T cells after yellow fever vaccination. The wider study: In the case of low-cell-number fractions, SMART-Seq v4 Ultra Low Input was used for preparation. General study results and limits: Reappearance after the booster was observed for most primary-vaccination clones (roughly 97% CD4, more than 70% CD8).

Sequencing used CD8+ T cells sorted from PBMCs, obtained 15 days after the yellow fever booster vaccination. V usage is TRBV4-1 and J usage is TRBJ2-5, with D perhaps given as TRBD1 or TRBD2 (5 bases each). The TCR comes from a man in his late teens or twenties who received the YFV17D yellow fever vaccine. The CDR3 loop reads CASSQVWGSGETQYF. The DNA of the CDR3 is TGCGCCAGCAGCCAAGTGTGGGGGTCCGGAGAGACCCAGTACTTC.